This T cell receptor beta chain came from a study of control samples from healthy donors and cancer patients. This CDR3 has 15 residues. Trimming left V 3 bases short and J 6 bases short, with 16 bases between. Per the germline V gene, CDR1 is SNHLY and CDR2 is FYNNEI. Assay: immunoSEQ multiplex PCR; the TCRdb copy retains only in-frame clones and omits some. Here the sample spans tens of thousands of clones, more than 85% being singletons. This clonotype was sampled from a man younger than 45 with colorectal cancer. Sequenced: PBMCs. This sequence joins TRBV2 and TRBJ2-3; tentative D call: TRBD1 (6 bases). The CDR3 loop is CASSDGGPHTDTQYF. The CDR3, as DNA: TGTGCCAGCAGTGATGGGGGCCCGCATACGGATACGCAGTATTTT.